The rows below give T cell receptor beta chains drawn from one sample of a study of vaccination effects on CD4 cells after COVID-19. Produced via immunoSEQ multiplex PCR; TCRdb's table is partial and in-frame only. The sample holds around 15,000 clones; approximately 83% are singletons and the top ten take around 25%. These receptors' antigens are unknown. The sequences come from CD4+ T cells from PBMCs cultured with HCoV-NL63 spike peptides, collected after COVID-19 vaccination. These receptors were taken from a human donor who had a prior SARS-CoV-2 infection. CDR3s include the opening cysteine and the closing phenylalanine or tryptophan. Each record gives: V gene, clone size, D gene, J gene, CDR3 protein, CDR3 DNA. A D gene is named only where the DNA matches it firmly. Clone size, where shown, is once, few, many, or a class for clones that have expanded.

>TRBV15|.|.|TRBJ1-2
CATSREGGYTF
TGTGCCACCAGCAGAGAGGGGGGCTACACCTTC
>TRBV11-1|.|.|TRBJ1-6
CASSLGTANNSPLHF
TGTGCCAGCAGCTTAGGAACAGCGAATAATTCACCCCTCCACTTT
>TRBV7-9|.|.|TRBJ2-3
CASSSGTSADTQYF
TGTGCCAGCAGCTCCGGGACATCCGCAGATACGCAGTATTTT
>TRBV9|once|.|TRBJ2-2
CASSVFAENTGELFF
TGTGCCAGCAGCGTATTCGCAGAGAACACCGGGGAGCTGTTTTTT
>TRBV7-8|few|.|TRBJ2-5
CASSFLRGGQETQYF
TGTGCCAGCAGCTTTCTGAGAGGTGGACAAGAGACCCAGTACTTC
>TRBV4-1|.|TRBD2|TRBJ2-5
CASSRDGDGERGGRETQYF
TGCGCCAGCAGCCGGGATGGAGATGGGGAACGGGGGGGCCGGGAGACCCAGTACTTC
>TRBV6-5|.|.|TRBJ1-4
CASSPTATNEKLFF
TGTGCCAGCAGCCCCACCGCAACTAATGAAAAACTGTTTTTT
>TRBV7-9|.|.|TRBJ2-5
CASSFTIAGETQYF
TGTGCCAGCAGCTTTACGATAGCTGGAGAGACCCAGTACTTC
>TRBV19|.|.|TRBJ1-6
CASSMGYNSPLHF
TGTGCCAGTAGTATGGGTTATAATTCACCCCTCCACTTT
>TRBV6-2/TRBV6-3|.|.|TRBJ1-3
CASSYSRRGQKSGNTIYF
TGTGCCAGCAGTTACTCTCGGAGAGGACAGAAATCTGGAAACACCATATATTTT
>TRBV7-2|.|.|TRBJ1-6
CASSLVQNSPLHF
TGTGCCAGCAGCTTAGTACAGAATTCACCCCTCCACTTT
>TRBV5-3|.|.|TRBJ1-1
CARSLVRRLMNTEAFF
TGTGCCAGAAGCTTGGTCAGGCGGTTGATGAACACTGAAGCTTTCTTT
>TRBV19|.|.|TRBJ2-2
CASRDYTRGTGELFF
TGTGCCAGTAGGGACTATACCAGGGGCACCGGGGAGCTGTTTTTT
>TRBV9|few|TRBD1|TRBJ2-7
CASSVVPDRGEQYF
TGTGCCAGCAGCGTAGTCCCCGACAGGGGCGAGCAGTACTTC
>TRBV5-1|.|TRBD1|TRBJ1-2
CASSLGDSYGYTF
TGCGCCAGCAGCTTGGGGGACAGCTATGGCTACACCTTC
>TRBV9|.|.|TRBJ2-1
CASGGAGLYNEQFF
TGTGCCAGCGGGGGGGCGGGGTTATACAATGAGCAGTTCTTC
>TRBV19|.|.|TRBJ1-2
CASSPPGAGPSYGYTF
TGTGCCAGTAGTCCTCCCGGGGCAGGGCCGAGCTATGGCTACACCTTC
>TRBV3-1/TRBV3-2|.|.|TRBJ1-2
CASSQDSSGYGYTF
TGTGCCAGCAGCCAAGATTCTTCGGGCTATGGCTACACCTTC
>TRBV7-3|.|TRBD2|TRBJ2-5
CASSEPPATSGKRLETQYF
TGTGCCAGCAGCGAACCCCCAGCGACTAGCGGGAAACGTTTGGAGACCCAGTACTTC
>TRBV10-3|few|TRBD2|TRBJ2-1
CAISEGLGPNEQFF
TGTGCCATCAGTGAGGGACTAGGACCCAATGAGCAGTTCTTC
>TRBV2|.|.|TRBJ2-7
CASSEWQASVSEQYF
TGTGCCAGCAGTGAATGGCAGGCTAGCGTAAGCGAGCAGTACTTC
>TRBV27|.|.|TRBJ2-2
CASRFSRNTGELFF
TGTGCCAGCAGATTTTCTAGGAACACCGGGGAGCTGTTTTTT
>TRBV15|.|.|TRBJ1-2
CATRARDSSDYGYTF
TGTGCCACCCGGGCTCGGGATTCCTCGGACTATGGCTACACCTTC
>TRBV2|.|TRBD1|TRBJ2-2
CASRETGGAFTGELFF
TGTGCCAGCAGGGAGACAGGGGGCGCGTTCACCGGGGAGCTGTTTTTT
>TRBV4-1|few|.|TRBJ1-4
CASSQDRDNEKLFF
TGCGCCAGCAGCCAAGACAGGGATAATGAAAAACTGTTTTTT
>TRBV18|.|.|TRBJ1-2
CASSPEGQGSRYTF
TGTGCCAGCTCACCAGAGGGGCAGGGGAGTCGCTACACCTTC
>TRBV7-2|.|.|TRBJ2-1
CASSLALAYNEQFF
TGTGCCAGCAGCTTAGCCCTAGCCTACAATGAGCAGTTCTTC
>TRBV5-1|few|TRBD2|TRBJ2-1
CASSLGLAGTLGRDEQFF
TGCGCCAGCAGCTTGGGACTAGCGGGAACACTTGGCCGCGATGAGCAGTTCTTC
>TRBV30|.|.|TRBJ2-5
CAWSVHWKGETQYF
TGTGCCTGGAGTGTACACTGGAAAGGAGAGACCCAGTACTTC
>TRBV5-4|.|TRBD2|TRBJ2-3
CASSHGLAGSTDTQYF
TGTGCCAGCAGCCACGGACTAGCGGGATCAACAGATACGCAGTATTTT
>TRBV4-2|few|.|TRBJ2-1
CASTQRSDSYNEQFF
TGTGCCAGCACCCAGCGCTCGGACTCCTACAATGAGCAGTTCTTC
>TRBV4-3|.|TRBD2|TRBJ2-1
CASSQDRTSGSYNEQFF
TGCGCCAGCAGCCAAGACAGGACTAGCGGGAGCTATAATGAGCAGTTCTTC
>TRBV25-1|once|TRBD2|TRBJ2-7
CASSEGLADVYEQYF
TGTGCCAGCAGTGAGGGACTAGCGGACGTCTACGAGCAGTACTTC
>TRBV29-1|.|TRBD2|TRBJ2-2
CSVAAGVTNTGELFF
TGCAGCGTTGCGGCGGGGGTAACGAACACCGGGGAGCTGTTTTTT
>TRBV6-2/TRBV6-3|.|.|TRBJ2-7
CASSYSLSEFEQYF
TGTGCCAGCAGTTACTCGTTAAGCGAATTTGAGCAGTACTTC
>TRBV28|.|TRBD2|TRBJ2-7
CASSPLAGAEEQYF
TGTGCCAGCAGTCCATTAGCGGGAGCTGAAGAGCAGTACTTC
>TRBV6-6|.|.|TRBJ2-4
CASRGPARLAKNIQYF
TGTGCCAGCAGGGGGCCGGCAAGACTAGCCAAAAACATTCAGTACTTC
>TRBV24-1|once|.|TRBJ2-1
CATSGGGRYNEQFF
TGTGCCACCAGTGGAGGGGGTAGATACAATGAGCAGTTCTTC
>TRBV30|.|TRBD2|TRBJ2-5
CAWSVHGGIRETQYF
TGTGCCTGGAGTGTACACGGGGGGATAAGGGAGACCCAGTACTTC
>TRBV19|.|TRBD2|TRBJ2-7
CASSSRLAGPSEQYF
TGTGCCAGTAGTTCTAGACTAGCGGGCCCTAGCGAGCAGTACTTC
>TRBV15|once|.|TRBJ2-1
CATSRGRGISYNEQFF
TGTGCCACCAGCAGAGGTCGCGGTATCTCCTACAATGAGCAGTTCTTC
>TRBV10-3|.|TRBD2|TRBJ2-3
CAISDEGRGKDTQYF
TGTGCCATCAGTGATGAGGGGCGGGGGAAGGATACGCAGTATTTT
>TRBV28|.|.|TRBJ1-2
CASSPTSPLVPGAYGYTF
TGTGCCAGCAGTCCAACATCCCCCTTGGTCCCTGGGGCCTATGGCTACACCTTC
>TRBV7-2|.|.|TRBJ2-3
CASSLSYTQYF
TGTGCCAGCAGCTTAAGTTATACGCAGTATTTT
>TRBV9|few|.|TRBJ2-3
CASSPDARDTDTQYF
TGTGCCAGCAGCCCGGACGCTAGGGACACAGATACGCAGTATTTT
>TRBV9|.|.|TRBJ2-5
CASSSRTGPETQYF
TGTGCCAGCAGCTCTCGAACAGGCCCTGAGACCCAGTACTTC
>TRBV18|.|.|TRBJ2-7
CASSPDSPSSYEQYF
TGTGCCAGCTCACCGGATAGCCCTTCCTCCTACGAGCAGTACTTC
>TRBV5-6|.|.|TRBJ2-1
CASSLTTGTPKEFF
TGTGCCAGCAGCTTAACCACCGGGACACCCAAGGAGTTCTTC
>TRBV6-2/TRBV6-3|.|.|TRBJ2-1
CASSYSQGGGLRSDYNEQFF
TGTGCCAGCAGTTACTCGCAGGGGGGTGGGTTAAGATCCGATTACAATGAGCAGTTCTTC
>TRBV5-1|.|.|TRBJ2-3
CASSLIQGNTDTQYF
TGCGCCAGCAGCTTAATACAAGGAAACACAGATACGCAGTATTTT
>TRBV7-9|.|.|TRBJ2-2
CASSAPRETGELFF
TGTGCCAGCAGCGCGCCCCGGGAGACCGGGGAGCTGTTTTTT